This TCR beta chain was retrieved from a study of TIL therapy for anti-PD-1-resistant metastatic lung cancer (dated by TCRdb to the early 2020s). Context from the whole study: Tumors were harvested before any PD-1/PD-L1 blockade; patients then received nivolumab, and those progressing received lymphodepletion, expanded TIL infusion and IL-2. A median age of roughly 55 years (range about 38-85) and a median tumor PD-L1 proportion score of 6% were recorded among enrolled patients. The cohort was composed predominantly of lung adenocarcinoma, with a handful of EGFR-mutant and two ALK-rearranged tumors included, and half of patients were identified as current or former smokers. Across the cohort, whole-exome sequencing showed a median non-synonymous tumor mutation burden of more than 1.3 mutations per megabase. Clonotypes were tracked across tumor, expanded TIL product and serial blood samples by T cell receptor beta sequencing of tumor and peripheral blood. Results and caveats for the whole study, not just this receptor: The study protocol defined all tumor marker inferences as exploratory. The baseline peripheral repertoire was partially replaced by infused TIL clonotypes, which then decayed over months, and no apparent association between persistence and response was found. Because the cohort was highly selected, with more treatment-naive, never-smoker and oncogene-addicted patients than is typical, generalizability is limited.

The sample's time point label, in plain terms: pre-treatment sample, taken before nivolumab and TIL therapy. Adults with stage 4 NSCLC were enrolled in a dual-center phase I trial from late 2017 to January 2020. The samples were obtained from a phase I trial that was single-arm and open-label and tested tumor-infiltrating lymphocyte therapy combined with nivolumab in advanced non-small cell lung cancer. Blood mononuclear cells from EDTA tubes were isolated by Ficoll gradient, snap-frozen as pellets, and DNA was extracted with a Qiagen mini-prep kit. Comment on this clone: Its antigen is not yet known. No much larger clonotype is one base removed from it; base qualities were not supplied.

CDR1 is given as SGHVS and CDR2 as FNYEAQ, both from the germline V gene. The germline ends are 9 bases apart after V is trimmed by 1 base and J by 0 bases. Taken from cysteine to phenylalanine, the CDR3 has 15 residues. CDR3 DNA is the only sequence kept; it has 45 bases, read in frame from the first base. The immunoSEQ v3 hsTCRB kit was used to amplify TCR beta CDR3 regions from genomic DNA through bias-controlled multiplex PCR. The TCR libraries were sequenced on an Illumina NextSeq 500 to approximately 2.1 million read pairs for survey level or roughly 4.5-6.5 million read pairs for deep level. The study's processing was this. Clonality was reported by immunoSEQ Analyzer software, which also assigned V, D and J genes and filtered out non-productive sequences. Repertoires were compared by productive Simpson clonality and by the Morisita overlap index of productive TRB rearrangements between infused TIL and blood. Absolute clonotype counts in blood were estimated as lymphocyte count times CD3+ fraction times the clone's productive frequency. TCRdb took over this immuneACCESS table, retaining in-frame rearrangements with V and J assigned. Such tables are incomplete; in checked studies, under half of the missing clones stem from an unresolved V gene, and the remainder is unexplained. V and J calls and clone size follow that table, whereas D and trimming were derived from the DNA. The sample table records around 55,000 clones; about 81% of these occur just once. The ten largest make up 2.5% to 3.5% of the sample.

The sequence links TRBV7-6 to TRBJ1-2; the D gene identity is not certain. This TCR derives from a person between 25 and 79 years old with non-small cell lung cancer. Sample: blood, taken at baseline. The bases read TGTGCCAGCAGCTTAGGTCCGGGAACTAACTATGGCTACACCTTC. The translation is CASSLGPGTNYGYTF.